The rows below give T cell receptor beta chains drawn from one sample of a study of regulatory T cells in long-lasting Graves disease. Using its own MiXCR run on the multiplex PCR reads, TCRdb lists one record per CDR3 protein. The sample lists about 540,000 distinct CDR3 sequences; 13% were seen once. The data were also submitted as part of a second study, on T cells in Graves' hyperthyroidism and ophthalmopathy.

The sequencing used peripheral blood mononuclear cells (PBMCs), collected at new diagnosis, from a patient treated with antithyroid drugs. Source of these receptors: a man aged 25-45 years with Graves disease. Each CDR3 is given with its conserved first and last residue. A D gene is named only where the DNA matches it firmly. Each size is once, few or many counts, or a class when the clone is expanded.

J gene	V gene	D gene	clone size	CDR3 protein	CDR3 DNA
TRBJ2-4	TRBV11-3	-	few	CASSSPASRGEENIQYF	TGTGCCAGCAGCTCCCCAGCTAGCAGGGGAGAGGAAAACATTCAGTACTTC
TRBJ2-7	TRBV6-1	-	many	CASSEAQGTYEQYF	TGTGCCAGCAGTGAGGCCCAGGGGACCTACGAGCAGTACTTC
TRBJ2-3	TRBV24-1	TRBD1	few	CATSDPRTGTDTQYF	TGTGCCACCAGTGACCCTAGGACAGGGACAGATACGCAGTATTTT
TRBJ2-7	TRBV7-9	-	many	CASSLVRRDSFHPREQYF	TGTGCCAGCAGCTTAGTCCGGAGAGACTCATTCCACCCCAGGGAGCAGTACTTC
TRBJ2-1	TRBV11-2	-	few	CASTQGTGRRGGEKMNNEQFF	TGTGCCAGCACCCAAGGGACGGGTCGCCGAGGGGGGGAAAAGATGAACAATGAGCAGTTCTTC
TRBJ2-1	TRBV6-1	-	many	CASKGIRTVYYNEQFF	TGTGCCAGCAAGGGGATCCGGACAGTGTACTACAATGAGCAGTTCTTC
TRBJ2-7	TRBV20-1	-	many	CSARDSSYEQYF	TGCAGTGCTAGAGATTCCAGCTACGAGCAGTACTTC
TRBJ2-1	TRBV20-1	-	few	CSAGDFPDEQFF	TGCAGTGCTGGGGACTTCCCCGATGAGCAGTTCTTC
TRBJ2-5	TRBV27	-	few	CASSPDQGTQYF	TGTGCCAGCAGTCCCGACCAAGGGACCCAGTACTTC
TRBJ2-7	TRBV12-3/TRBV12-4	-	many	CASSLGRDEQYF	TGCGCCAGCAGCTTGGGTCGCGACGAGCAGTACTTC
TRBJ1-5	TRBV5-1	-	many	CASSLEGWQPQHF	TGCGCCAGCAGCTTGGAGGGATGGCAGCCCCAGCATTTT